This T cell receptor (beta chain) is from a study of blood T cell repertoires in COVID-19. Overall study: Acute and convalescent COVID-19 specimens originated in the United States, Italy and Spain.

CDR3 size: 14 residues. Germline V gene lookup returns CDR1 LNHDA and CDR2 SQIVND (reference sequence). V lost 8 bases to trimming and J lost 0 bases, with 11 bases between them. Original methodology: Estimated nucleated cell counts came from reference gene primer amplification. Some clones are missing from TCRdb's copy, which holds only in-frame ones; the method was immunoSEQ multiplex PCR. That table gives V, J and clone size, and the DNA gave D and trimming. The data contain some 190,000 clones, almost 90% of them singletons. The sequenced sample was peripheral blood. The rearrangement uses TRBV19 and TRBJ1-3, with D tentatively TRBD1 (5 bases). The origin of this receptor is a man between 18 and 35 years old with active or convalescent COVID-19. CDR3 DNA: TGTGCCAGTCAGACAGACCCCTCTGGAAACACCATATATTTT. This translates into CASQTDPSGNTIYF.